This TCR beta chain derives from a study of blood T cell repertoires in COVID-19. V was shortened by 2 bases and J by 5 bases, with 14 bases between the two germline ends. The CDR3 is 15 amino acids. Germline loops: CDR1 SEHNR, CDR2 FQNEAQ (reference sequence). In the study's own analysis: Estimates of nucleated cell counts were drawn from the amplification of reference gene primers. Produced via immunoSEQ multiplex PCR; TCRdb's table is partial and in-frame only. V, J and clone size are those of that table, while D and trimming were read from the DNA. The sample lists fewer than 250,000 clones, about nine tenths occurring once. Participant reports of clinical history set cohort assignment.

This sequence was found in a man under 40 in a cohort exposed to, infected with or recovered from COVID-19 (not recorded which). The sequenced material came from PBMCs or T cells enriched from blood (not recorded which). V usage is TRBV7-9 and J usage is TRBJ2-3; D may be TRBD1 (6 bases). CDR3 sequence reads: CASSLTGIGEDTQYF. As DNA, the CDR3 is TGTGCCAGCAGCTTAACAGGGATTGGTGAAGATACGCAGTATTTT.